One sample yielded the 8 T cell receptor beta chains listed below, sequenced in a study of breast tumors, draining lymph nodes, adjacent tissues. The lymph nodes were axillary draining lymph nodes from breast cancer patients. TCRdb independently ran MiXCR on the multiplex PCR reads; one entry per CDR3 protein. Counted here are approximately 150,000 distinct CDR3 sequences, approximately 29% occurring once; the ten biggest clones make up roughly 2.2%. Sequencing was carried out using axillary lymph node tissue. These receptors were obtained from a female donor with breast cancer. Some clones in this sample may be carry-over from other donors' samples.

This clonotype was recorded at least ten times. This rearrangement joins TRBV11-2 to TRBJ2-7, with a tentative D call TRBD1 (6 bases). The CDR3 sequence is 14 residues long. The V gene's germline CDR1 is SGHAT and CDR2 FQNNGV. Trimming took 1 base from V and 3 from J, leaving 10 bases between them. The CDR3 coding sequence is TGTGCCAGCAGCTTAGTGCAGGGGCTCTACGAGCAGTACTTC. Translated, it gives CASSLVQGLYEQYF.

This clonotype was seen ten or more times. The chain employs TRBV19 and TRBJ1-4; D gene ambiguous. This CDR3 spans 13 amino acids. Germline V CDR1 and CDR2: LNHDA, SQIVND (reference sequence). V was shortened by 8 bases and J by 8 bases, with 15 bases between the two germline ends. The CDR3 sequence: CASSPSSGEKLFF. The CDR3 nucleotides read TGTGCCAGTTCTCCCTCCTCCGGGGAAAAACTGTTTTTT.

To note about this clonotype: Because it lacks the conserved phenylalanine or tryptophan at the end, this CDR3 is likely a read error. No DNA is shown, since the ends of the CDR3 on it are uncertain; the CDR3 is the one TCRdb lists. This chain uses TRBV29-1 with TRBJ2-7; TRBD1 was called by the table and not checked on the DNA. Termini included, the CDR3 measures 15 amino acids. Germline CDR1 reads SQVTM; CDR2 reads ANQGSEA. The CDR3: CSVRDRGVPPSGHTS.

This clonotype was seen repeatedly, ten times or more. The V gene is TRBV19, the J gene TRBJ1-3; no reliable D call. The CDR3 loop spans 18 amino acids. Germline V lookup: CDR1 LNHDA, CDR2 SQIVND (reference sequence). Trimming stripped 5 bases from V and 0 bases from J, with 20 bases between. Written as DNA, the CDR3 is TGTGCCAGTAGTCACCCCTCCAACCCCGAAGACTCTGGAAACACCATATATTTT. It codes for CASSHPSNPEDSGNTIYF.

This clonotype has a count of ten or more. The chain employs TRBV5-6 and TRBJ1-6, with 10 positions matching TRBD1. V was pared by 2 bases and J by 10 bases, with 9 bases of the junction left unmatched. The CDR3 covers 16 residues. CDR1 and CDR2 from the germline V gene are SGHDT and YYEEEE. CDR3 sequence (DNA): TGTGCCAGCAGCTTCCGGGACAGGGGTTTCCCCTCACCCCTCCACTTT. Encoded protein: CASSFRDRGFPSPLHF. The variable domain in full, with the rest retrieved from reference TRBV5-6 and TRBJ1-6, is DAGVTQSPTHLIKTRGQQVTLRCSPKSGHDTVSWYQQALGQGPQFIFQYYEEEERQRGNFPDRFSGHQFPNYSSELNVNALLLGDSALYLCASSFRDRGFPSPLHFGNGTRLTVT.

This clonotype came up once. The V and J genes are TRBV5-1 and TRBJ2-2; 11 positions agree with TRBD2. J was trimmed by 5 bases and V by 4 bases; bases with no gene match: 7. The germline gives CDR1 SGHRS, CDR2 YFSETQ. There are 16 residues in the CDR3. The CDR3 nucleotides read TGCGCCAGCAGCCAACTAGCGGGGGCCTCGACCGGGGAGCTGTTTTTT. Its protein is CASSQLAGASTGELFF. The full variable domain, in which reference TRBV5-1 and TRBJ2-2 provide the parts outside the CDR3, is KAGVTQTPRYLIKTRGQQVTLSCSPISGHRSVSWYQQTPGQGLQFLFEYFSETQRNKGNFPGRFSGRQFSNSRSEMNVSTLELGDSALYLCASSQLAGASTGELFFGEGSRLTVL.

Ten or more counts support this clonotype. This sequence may be a read error, since a much larger clone differs from it by one base. The V gene is TRBV6-5, the J gene TRBJ2-7, with D possibly matching TRBD1 (5 bases). Germline values: CDR1 MNHEY, CDR2 SVGAGI. The CDR3 extends over 13 amino acids. Trimming stripped 5 bases from V and 3 bases from J, with 11 bases between. CDR3 DNA sequence: TGTGCCAGCAGTCATAACCAGGGCTACGAGCAGTACTTC. Amino acid sequence: CASSHNQGYEQYF.

Notes on this clonotype: The conserved phenylalanine or tryptophan is not found at the CDR3 terminus, so this likely reflects a read error. V is TRBV2 and J is TRBJ2-7, with a possible D match to TRBD2 (6 bases). The CDR3 consists of 14 residues. Trimming stripped 0 bases from V and 8 bases from J, with 14 bases between. Germline assignment: CDR1 SNHLY and CDR2 FYNNEI. The CDR3 bases are TGTGCCAGCAGTGAAGCATCGGGGAGGAACAAGCAGTACCTC. This sequence encodes CASSEASGRNKQYL.